Shown below are 21 T cell receptor beta chains from a single sample sequenced in a study of control samples from healthy donors and cancer patients. The method was immunoSEQ multiplex PCR; TCRdb's version includes in-frame clones alone and lacks a portion of them. The sample consists of some 22,000 clones, around four fifths of them appearing once. Sequenced material: PBMCs. The origin of the receptors is a man between 60 and 75 years old with colorectal cancer.

The genes are TRBV5-1 and TRBJ1-3; unclear D gene. V lost 2 bases to trimming and J lost 2 bases, with 11 bases between them. The germline CDR1 and CDR2 sequences are SGHRS and YFSETQ. The CDR3 contains 15 residues. CDR3 protein: CASSFDTGTGNTIYF. CDR3 DNA: TGCGCCAGCAGCTTCGATACGGGAACTGGAAACACCATATATTTT.

The rearrangement links TRBV30 to TRBJ1-2; possibly TRBD1 for D (6 bases). This CDR3 is built from 12 residues. V lost 5 bases to trimming and J lost 4 bases, with 11 bases between them. Germline values: CDR1 GTSNPN, CDR2 SVGIG (reference sequence). This chain's CDR3 is CAWARGAYGYTF. Here the CDR3 DNA reads TGTGCCTGGGCCCGGGGGGCCTATGGCTACACCTTC.

The chain joins TRBV6-5 to TRBJ2-1; D assignment may be TRBD1 or TRBD2 (6 bases each). Germline assignment: CDR1 MNHEY and CDR2 SVGAGI. V lost 2 bases and J lost 4, with 12 bases in between. The CDR3 contains 15 residues. DNA for the CDR3: TGTGCCAGCAGTTACGGGGGGCCAGAGTACAATGAGCAGTTCTTC. This sequence encodes CASSYGGPEYNEQFF.

As DNA, the CDR3 is TGCGCCAGCAGTGAGTCATTAGGCAGGGGAAACTATGGCTACACCTTC. Protein sequence: CASSESLGRGNYGYTF. The chain has TRBV10-2 and TRBJ1-2; D is perhaps TRBD1 (6 bases). The CDR3 is made up of 16 amino acids. The germline gives CDR1 WSHSY, CDR2 SAAADI. V lost 0 bases and J 2 bases, leaving 13 bases between the germline ends.

This clone was recorded a few times. The chain has TRBV29-1 and TRBJ2-5; the D gene could be TRBD1 or TRBD2 (5 bases each). V was clipped by 5 bases and J by 5 bases, with 12 bases between them. Per germline, CDR1 SQVTM and CDR2 ANQGSEA. The CDR3 consists of 12 residues. CDR3 coding DNA: TGCAGCGTTCGGGACGGTGGGGAGACCCAGTACTTC. This encodes CSVRDGGETQYF.

The chain has TRBV2 and TRBJ1-2; TRBD1 aligns across 9 bases. Per the germline V gene, CDR1 is SNHLY and CDR2 is FYNNEI. The CDR3 has 13 amino acids. The ends lost 6 bases at V and 6 bases at J; junction bases unmatched: 5. The CDR3 loop reads CASRPGQGDGYTF. As DNA, the CDR3 is TGTGCCAGCAGACCGGGACAGGGTGATGGCTACACCTTC.

The rearrangement joins TRBV7-9 to TRBJ2-5; 7 positions match TRBD1. The V gene's germline CDR1 is SEHNR and CDR2 FQNEAQ (reference sequence). The V and J ends lost 3 bases and 2 bases, in that order; junction bases with no gene match: 3. The CDR3 sequence is 14 residues long. The CDR3 bases are TGTGCCAGCAGCTTGACAGGGAGTCAAGAGACCCAGTACTTC. Translating gives CASSLTGSQETQYF.

CDR3 sequence reads: CASSVEAGILEKLFF. The CDR3 DNA reads as TGTGCCAGCAGCGTAGAGGCAGGGATCCTTGAAAAACTGTTTTTT. The V and J genes are TRBV9 and TRBJ1-4, with TRBD1 as a possible D gene (5 bases). V was clipped by 0 bases and J by 7 bases, with 13 bases between them. CDR1 and CDR2 (germline): SGDLS, YYNGEE. The CDR3 is made up of 15 amino acids.

The chain joins TRBV27 to TRBJ2-2; the match to TRBD2 covers 8 bases. Trimming at V came to 5 bases and at J to 0 bases, leaving 2 bases not matched to a gene. The CDR3 totals 15 residues. CDR1 MNHEY and CDR2 SMNVEV come from the germline V gene (reference sequence). The CDR3 loop is CASSRRGANTGELFF. The CDR3 DNA is TGTGCCAGCAGTCGGCGGGGGGCGAACACCGGGGAGCTGTTTTTT.

This clone was counted between two and nine times. The chain carries TRBV6-2 or TRBV6-3 and TRBJ2-2, with D perhaps TRBD2 (6 bases). From germline, CDR1 is MNHEY and CDR2 SVGEGT. This CDR3 has 13 amino acids. V dropped 6 bases and J dropped 5 bases, with 10 bases sitting between them. The CDR3 DNA reads as TGTGCCAGCAGCCGACGGGAGACCGGGGAGCTGTTTTTT. This translates into CASSRRETGELFF.

The chain combines TRBV24-1 with TRBJ2-1, with D possibly TRBD2 on 6 matching bases. CDR1 is KGHDR and CDR2 is SFDVKD in the germline V gene. There are 11 residues in the CDR3. V shed 7 bases and J shed 13 bases, with 13 bases lying between them. In DNA form, the CDR3 reads TGTGCCACCAGCGATATAGCGGCCCAGTTCTTC. Encoded protein: CATSDIAAQFF.

The rearrangement joins TRBV19 to TRBJ1-2; the match to TRBD1 covers 8 bases. CDR3 length: 14 amino acids. V trimming: 6 bases; J trimming: 4 bases; junction bases outside the gene matches: 7. The germline gives CDR1 LNHDA, CDR2 SQIVND (reference sequence). The CDR3 nucleotides read TGTGCCAGTAGCCGGGGACAGGATGCCTATGGCTACACCTTC. Protein product: CASSRGQDAYGYTF.

The chain employs TRBV19 and TRBJ2-3, with D perhaps matching TRBD1 (6 bases). Trimming left V 5 bases short and J 4 bases short, with 16 bases between. Germline V gives CDR1 LNHDA, CDR2 SQIVND (reference sequence). The CDR3 has 15 amino acids. CDR3: CASSRWGQGSDTQYF. The CDR3 DNA reads as TGTGCCAGTAGTCGGTGGGGGCAGGGCTCAGATACGCAGTATTTT.

The chain carries TRBV9 and TRBJ1-4, with D maybe TRBD1 (5 bases). CDR3 length equals 15 residues. Germline loops: CDR1 SGDLS, CDR2 YYNGEE. The ends were cut back, 3 bases at V and 2 bases at J, with 11 bases in the middle. Here the CDR3 reads CASSERWGTNEKLFF. The CDR3 nucleotides read TGTGCCAGCAGCGAGCGCTGGGGGACTAATGAAAAACTGTTTTTT. Looking up the rest from reference TRBV9 and TRBJ1-4 gives the full variable domain: DSGVTQTPKHLITATGQRVTLRCSPRSGDLSVYWYQQSLDQGLQFLIQYYNGEERAKGNILERFSAQQFPDLHSELNLSSLELGDSALYFCASSERWGTNEKLFFGSGTQLSVL.

This clone is labeled as medium-sized (0.01 to 0.1%). V is TRBV9 and J is TRBJ1-1, with no clear D. This CDR3 spans 15 amino acids. Per the germline V gene, CDR1 is SGDLS and CDR2 is YYNGEE. With 0 bases removed from V and 4 bases from J, the gap between germline ends came to 13 bases. DNA of the CDR3: TGTGCCAGCAGCGTAGGGGGAGATATCGGCACTGAAGCTTTCTTT. Its protein product is CASSVGGDIGTEAFF.

This clone occurred a few times. This sequence joins TRBV7-9 and TRBJ1-2; 7 nucleotides match TRBD1. The CDR3 has 12 amino acids. V shed 5 bases and J 8 bases; nucleotides not matched to a gene: 5. The germline V gene encodes CDR1 SEHNR and CDR2 FQNEAQ (reference sequence). The CDR3 region has the DNA TGTGCCAGCAGCGACGACAGGGAGGGCTACACCTTC. This encodes CASSDDREGYTF.

CDR3 in DNA: TGTGCCAGCAGCCATCGGGACAGGGTCTACGAGCAGTACTTC. This sequence encodes CASSHRDRVYEQYF. The J gene is TRBJ2-7, the V gene TRBV14; 9 bases agree with TRBD1. This CDR3 has 14 amino acids. In germline, CDR1 is SGHDN, CDR2 FVKESK. V lost 3 bases, J lost 3 bases, and 3 bases stayed unmatched.

The V call is TRBV7-7, the J call TRBJ2-5, with 9 bases identical to TRBD1. Germline V gene sequence: CDR1 SSHAT, CDR2 FNYEAQ (reference sequence). The ends lost 5 bases at V and 1 base at J; junction bases unmatched: 5. The CDR3 totals 15 residues. CDR3 DNA: TGTGCCAGCAGCCAGGGGACAGGGATCCAAGAGACCCAGTACTTC. Protein sequence: CASSQGTGIQETQYF.

The rearrangement links TRBV27 to TRBJ1-1; D unresolved. Germline V gene lookup returns CDR1 MNHEY and CDR2 SMNVEV (reference sequence). The CDR3 has 14 residues. The V and J ends lost 4 bases and 0 bases respectively, with 9 bases between them. CDR3 in amino acids: CASSSRGLNTEAFF. CDR3 sequence (DNA): TGTGCCAGCAGTTCTAGAGGCTTGAACACTGAAGCTTTCTTT.

This chain connects TRBV19 to TRBJ2-1; possible D gene TRBD1, 5 bases. With 9 bases removed from V and 3 bases from J, the gap between germline ends came to 18 bases. This CDR3 is 15 amino acids long. Per germline, CDR1 LNHDA and CDR2 SQIVND (reference sequence). DNA for the CDR3: TGTGCCAGAACCGCGCGCAGGGTGGTCTACAATGAGCAGTTCTTC. Translated: CARTARRVVYNEQFF. Full variable domain (missing parts from reference TRBV19 and TRBJ2-1): DGGITQSPKYLFRKEGQNVTLSCEQNLNHDAMYWYRQDPGQGLRLIYYSQIVNDFQKGDIAEGYSVSREKKESFPLTVTSAQKNPTAFYLCARTARRVVYNEQFFGPGTRLTVL.

This clone was seen a single time. The CDR3 here is CASSQILAGGQETQYF. CDR3 DNA: TGCGCCAGCAGCCAAATACTAGCGGGGGGCCAGGAGACCCAGTACTTC. V usage is TRBV5-1 and J usage is TRBJ2-5, with 12 nucleotides matching TRBD2. The V segment lost 4 bases and the J segment 5 bases; nucleotides outside the gene matches: 9. Germline assignment: CDR1 SGHRS and CDR2 YFSETQ. This CDR3 has 16 residues.